The following is a T cell receptor beta chain sequence with its context. These data belong to a study of T cell responses to AZD1222 COVID-19 vaccine. Germline CDR1 reads SGDLS; CDR2 reads YYNGEE. The CDR3 is 21 amino acids. V lost 2 bases and J lost 4, with 28 bases in between. Sequencing used immunoSEQ multiplex PCR; TCRdb keeps in-frame clones, though not all of them. Altogether more than 110,000 clones are present, over 90% being singletons, with the ten largest covering under 6.5%. Material: peripheral blood, obtained on day 0 of AZD1222 vaccination. This clonotype was sampled from an adult in good health. The chain carries TRBV9 and TRBJ1-6, with a possible D match to TRBD1 (5 bases). The CDR3 sequence: CASSVQLTVHPPGFYNSPLHF. In DNA form, the CDR3 reads TGTGCCAGCAGCGTCCAGTTGACAGTTCATCCCCCGGGGTTTTATAATTCACCCCTCCACTTT.